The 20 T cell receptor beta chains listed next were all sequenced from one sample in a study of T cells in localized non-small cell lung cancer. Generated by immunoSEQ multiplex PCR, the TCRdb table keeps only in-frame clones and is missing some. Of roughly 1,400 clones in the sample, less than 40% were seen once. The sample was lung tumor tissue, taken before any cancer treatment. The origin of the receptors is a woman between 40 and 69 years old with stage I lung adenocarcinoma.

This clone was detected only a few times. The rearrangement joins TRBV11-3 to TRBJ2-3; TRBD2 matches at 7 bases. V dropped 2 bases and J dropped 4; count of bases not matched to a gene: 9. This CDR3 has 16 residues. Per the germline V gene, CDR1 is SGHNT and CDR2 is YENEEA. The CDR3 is CASSLWASGLSDTQYF. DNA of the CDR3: TGTGCCAGCAGCTTATGGGCTAGCGGTCTCTCAGATACGCAGTATTTT.

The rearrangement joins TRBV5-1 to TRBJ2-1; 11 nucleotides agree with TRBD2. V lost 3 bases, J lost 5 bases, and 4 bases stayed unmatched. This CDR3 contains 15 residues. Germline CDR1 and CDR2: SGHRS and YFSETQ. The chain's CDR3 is CASSSGTSGNNEQFF. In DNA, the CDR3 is TGCGCCAGCAGCTCCGGGACTAGCGGAAACAATGAGCAGTTCTTC.

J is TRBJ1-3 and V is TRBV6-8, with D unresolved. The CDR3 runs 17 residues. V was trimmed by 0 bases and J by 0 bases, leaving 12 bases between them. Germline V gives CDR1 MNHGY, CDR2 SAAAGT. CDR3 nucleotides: TGTGCCAGCAGTTACTCGAGGTCTGGGCCCTCTGGAAACACCATATATTTT. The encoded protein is CASSYSRSGPSGNTIYF.

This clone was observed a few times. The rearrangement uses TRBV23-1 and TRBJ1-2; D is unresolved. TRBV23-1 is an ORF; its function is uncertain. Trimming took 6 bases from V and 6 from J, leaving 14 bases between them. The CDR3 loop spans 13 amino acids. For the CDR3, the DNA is TGCGCCAGCAGCTCTCCAGAACTCAATGGCTACACCTTC. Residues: CASSSPELNGYTF.

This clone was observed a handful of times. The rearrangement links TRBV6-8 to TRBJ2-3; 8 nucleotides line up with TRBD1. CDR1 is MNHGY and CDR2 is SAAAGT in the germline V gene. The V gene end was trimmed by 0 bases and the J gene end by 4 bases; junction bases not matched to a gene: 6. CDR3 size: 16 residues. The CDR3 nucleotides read TGTGCCAGCAGTTACTCCGGACAGGGCTGGCCAGATACGCAGTATTTT. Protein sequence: CASSYSGQGWPDTQYF.

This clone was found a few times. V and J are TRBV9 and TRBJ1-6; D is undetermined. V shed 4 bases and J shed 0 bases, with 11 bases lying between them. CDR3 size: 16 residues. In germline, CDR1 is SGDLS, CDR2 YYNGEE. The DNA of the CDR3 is TGTGCCAGCAGCCCCCGGGGAAACTCCTATAATTCACCCCTCCACTTT. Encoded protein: CASSPRGNSYNSPLHF. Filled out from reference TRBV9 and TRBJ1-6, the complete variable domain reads DSGVTQTPKHLITATGQRVTLRCSPRSGDLSVYWYQQSLDQGLQFLIQYYNGEERAKGNILERFSAQQFPDLHSELNLSSLELGDSALYFCASSPRGNSYNSPLHFGNGTRLTVT.

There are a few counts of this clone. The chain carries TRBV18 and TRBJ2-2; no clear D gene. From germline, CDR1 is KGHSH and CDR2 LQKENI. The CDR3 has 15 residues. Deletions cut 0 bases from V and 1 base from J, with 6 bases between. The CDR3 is CASSPPVGNTGELFF. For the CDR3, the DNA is TGTGCCAGCTCACCACCCGTAGGGAACACCGGGGAGCTGTTTTTT.

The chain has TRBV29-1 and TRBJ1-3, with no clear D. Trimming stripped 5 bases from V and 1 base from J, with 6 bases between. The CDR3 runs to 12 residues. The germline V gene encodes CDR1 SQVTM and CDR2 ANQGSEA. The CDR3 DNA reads TGCAGCGTTCTTCGTTCTGGAAACACCATATATTTT. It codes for CSVLRSGNTIYF.

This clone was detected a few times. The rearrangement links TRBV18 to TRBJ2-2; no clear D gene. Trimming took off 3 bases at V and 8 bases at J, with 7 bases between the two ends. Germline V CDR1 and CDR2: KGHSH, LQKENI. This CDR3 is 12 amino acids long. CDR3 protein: CASSPMTGELFF. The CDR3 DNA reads TGTGCCAGCTCACCCATGACAGGGGAGCTGTTTTTT.

CDR3 in amino acids: CSVTGGADYGYTF. The CDR3 nucleotides read TGCAGCGTGACAGGGGGCGCGGACTATGGCTACACCTTC. The chain combines TRBV29-1 with TRBJ1-2; 10 bases match TRBD1. V lost 6 bases, J lost 3 bases, and 4 bases stayed unmatched. The CDR3 totals 13 residues. Germline CDR1 is SQVTM and CDR2 is ANQGSEA.

The CDR3 reads CASTEIGLAGTTGELFF. The CDR3 DNA reads TGTGCCAGTACCGAAATAGGACTAGCCGGAACGACCGGGGAGCTGTTTTTT. This sequence joins TRBV19 and TRBJ2-2; TRBD2 aligns across 8 bases. V dropped 7 bases and J dropped 5; count of bases not matched to a gene: 15. The CDR3 covers 17 residues. Germline CDR1 and CDR2: LNHDA and SQIVND (reference sequence).

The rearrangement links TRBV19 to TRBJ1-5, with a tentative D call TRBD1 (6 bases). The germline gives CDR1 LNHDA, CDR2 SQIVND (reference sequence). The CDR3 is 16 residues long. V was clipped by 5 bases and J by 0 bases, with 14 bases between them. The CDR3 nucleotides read TGTGCCAGTAGTCCCATGACAGGTTATAGCAATCAGCCCCAGCATTTT. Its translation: CASSPMTGYSNQPQHF.

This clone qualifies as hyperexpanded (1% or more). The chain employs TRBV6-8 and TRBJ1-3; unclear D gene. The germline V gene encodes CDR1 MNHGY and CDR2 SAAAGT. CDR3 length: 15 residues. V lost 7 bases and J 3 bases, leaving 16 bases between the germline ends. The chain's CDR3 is CASKRESGNGNTIYF. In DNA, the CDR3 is TGTGCCAGCAAAAGGGAGAGCGGCAATGGAAACACCATATATTTT.

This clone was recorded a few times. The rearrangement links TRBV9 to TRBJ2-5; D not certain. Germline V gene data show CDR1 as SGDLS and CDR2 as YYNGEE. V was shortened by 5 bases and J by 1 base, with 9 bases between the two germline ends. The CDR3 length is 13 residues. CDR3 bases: TGTGCCAGCAGTGACGTGGGCCAAGAGACCCAGTACTTC. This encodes CASSDVGQETQYF.

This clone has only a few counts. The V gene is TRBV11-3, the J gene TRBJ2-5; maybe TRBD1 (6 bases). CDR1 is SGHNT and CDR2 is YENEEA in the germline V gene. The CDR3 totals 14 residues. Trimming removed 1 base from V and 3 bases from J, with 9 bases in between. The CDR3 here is CASSLVGGKETQYF. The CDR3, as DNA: TGTGCCAGCAGCTTAGTAGGGGGAAAAGAGACCCAGTACTTC.

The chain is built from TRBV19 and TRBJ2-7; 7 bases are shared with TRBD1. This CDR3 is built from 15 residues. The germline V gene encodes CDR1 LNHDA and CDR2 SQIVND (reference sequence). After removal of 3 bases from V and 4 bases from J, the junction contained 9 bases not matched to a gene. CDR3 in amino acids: CASSMLDRENYEQYF. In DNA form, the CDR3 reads TGTGCCAGTAGTATGCTTGACAGGGAAAATTACGAGCAGTACTTC. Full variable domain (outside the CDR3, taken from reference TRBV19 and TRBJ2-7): DGGITQSPKYLFRKEGQNVTLSCEQNLNHDAMYWYRQDPGQGLRLIYYSQIVNDFQKGDIAEGYSVSREKKESFPLTVTSAQKNPTAFYLCASSMLDRENYEQYFGPGTRLTVT.

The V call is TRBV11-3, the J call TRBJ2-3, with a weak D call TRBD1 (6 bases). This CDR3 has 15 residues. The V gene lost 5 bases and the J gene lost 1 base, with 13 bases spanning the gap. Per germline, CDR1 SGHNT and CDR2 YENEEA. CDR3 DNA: TGTGCCAGCAGCCCGGACAGTCTTGGCACAGATACGCAGTATTTT. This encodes CASSPDSLGTDTQYF. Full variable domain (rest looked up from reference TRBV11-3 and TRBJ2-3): EAGVVQSPRYKIIEKKQPVAFWCNPISGHNTLYWYLQNLGQGPELLIRYENEEAVDDSQLPKDRFSAERLKGVDSTLKIQPAELGDSAVYLCASSPDSLGTDTQYFGPGTRLTVL.

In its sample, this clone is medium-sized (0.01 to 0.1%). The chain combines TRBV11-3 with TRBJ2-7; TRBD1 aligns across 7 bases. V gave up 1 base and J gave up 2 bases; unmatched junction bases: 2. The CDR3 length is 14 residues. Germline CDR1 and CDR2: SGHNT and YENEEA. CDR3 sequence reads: CASSLVTGAYEQYF. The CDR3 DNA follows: TGTGCCAGCAGCTTAGTTACAGGGGCCTACGAGCAGTACTTC.

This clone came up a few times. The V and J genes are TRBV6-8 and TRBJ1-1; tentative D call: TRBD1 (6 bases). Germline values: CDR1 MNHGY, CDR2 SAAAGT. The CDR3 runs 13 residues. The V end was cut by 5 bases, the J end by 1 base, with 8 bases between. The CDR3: CASSGQQNTEAFF. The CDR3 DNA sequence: TGTGCCAGCAGTGGACAGCAGAACACTGAAGCTTTCTTT.

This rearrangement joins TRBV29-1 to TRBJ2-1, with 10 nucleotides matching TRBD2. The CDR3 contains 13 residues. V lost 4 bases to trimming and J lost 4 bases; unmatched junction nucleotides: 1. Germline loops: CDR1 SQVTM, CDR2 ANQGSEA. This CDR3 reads CSVGTSGYNEQFF. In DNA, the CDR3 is TGCAGCGTTGGGACTAGCGGTTACAATGAGCAGTTCTTC.